This record covers a single TCR beta chain. It lacks a known antigen. The record has no base qualities; no much larger clone is one base away. V trim: 7 bases; J trim: 1 base; unmatched bases: 3. From the germline V gene, CDR1 is SNHLY and CDR2 is FYNNEI. The CDR3 starts with the cysteine, ends with the phenylalanine, and has 13 residues. Here the CDR3 DNA is all that survives: 39 bases in frame from base 1. These data belong to a study of T cell responses to AZD1222 COVID-19 vaccine (dated by TCRdb to 2020 to 2023). In terms of the full investigation: TCR sequencing was performed for about 250 trial participants, of whom some 200 were given two doses of AZD1222 and around 25 were given two doses of MenACWY control vaccine. Enrollment into the trials was organized by age into subgroups of 18-55, 56-69 and 70-plus years, and those subgroups contained roughly 140, 27 and 60 TCR-sequenced participants, respectively. Beyond this particular receptor, the publication reports: Participants were mostly white British and included more females than males, and it was suggested by the authors that clonal diversity may have been underestimated. Reportedly, almost half of the unique spike-specific TCRs recognized epitopes lying outside the regions that are mutated in the B.1.351 and B.1.1.7 variants. After two AZD1222 doses, spike-specific TCR breadth and depth were significantly higher than at day 0 and than in MenACWY recipients. In the small 56-69-year group, the increase in depth fell short of significance, most likely because of low power. Only five to seven AZD1222 recipients were SARS-CoV-2 seropositive at baseline, limiting conclusions about previously exposed vaccinees. CD4 TCRs associated with the vaccine covered the entire spike protein, and the dominant responses were in regions 160-218 and 743-854. Because no day 14 peak-response samples were available, repertoires were characterized only after the peak T cell response.

The CDR3 regions of human TCRbeta chains were subjected to immunosequencing. In the original analysis: TCRs in the repertoires were matched against a reference library of SARS-CoV-2-specific TCRs that had been generated with the MIRA antigen-specificity platform. Breadth was defined as the fraction of unique TCRs that were SARS-CoV-2-associated. Depth was defined as the fraction of total T cells that were SARS-CoV-2-associated. Using the MIRA data, each spike-specific TCR was mapped to the spike region that the TCR reacts to and placed in a CD4 or CD8 class. Log10-transformed breadth and depth values were compared by one-way ANOVA with Sidak's multiple comparisons tests. The table was pulled from immuneACCESS by TCRdb, which kept in-frame rearrangements only. Such tables lose some clones; where checked, under half of the loss comes from unresolved V genes, and the rest has no known cause. The DNA was the basis for D and trimming; V, J and clone size are from that table. In this sample the table shows tens of thousands of clones, around nine tenths of which occur a single time. The top ten clones comprise around 10% of the sample.

Reading the label with the study, this specimen's time point is: about 28 days (+/-7) after the second vaccine dose. AZD1222 recipients whose second dose came at about 4 weeks and those whose second dose came at about 12 weeks were combined into one group, since spike-specific TCR depth and breadth did not differ between the two schedules. The vaccinee samples were drawn from two UK trials, COV001 and COV002, one of which was a single-blind randomized controlled phase 2/3 trial testing AZD1222 (ChAdOx1 nCoV-19) in healthy adults. For TCRbeta chain sequencing, PBMC samples were collected from trial participants at day 0 and at day 28 after the second dose.

The receptor was derived from an adult who received the AZD1222 COVID-19 vaccine. The sample in question was peripheral blood, obtained 28 days after the second AZD1222 dose. The chain is assembled from TRBV2 and TRBJ2-7, with 8 bases aligning to TRBD2. The DNA is as follows: TGTGCCAGCATAGCGGGGAGTTCCTACGAGCAGTACTTC. Translated, this gives CASIAGSSYEQYF.